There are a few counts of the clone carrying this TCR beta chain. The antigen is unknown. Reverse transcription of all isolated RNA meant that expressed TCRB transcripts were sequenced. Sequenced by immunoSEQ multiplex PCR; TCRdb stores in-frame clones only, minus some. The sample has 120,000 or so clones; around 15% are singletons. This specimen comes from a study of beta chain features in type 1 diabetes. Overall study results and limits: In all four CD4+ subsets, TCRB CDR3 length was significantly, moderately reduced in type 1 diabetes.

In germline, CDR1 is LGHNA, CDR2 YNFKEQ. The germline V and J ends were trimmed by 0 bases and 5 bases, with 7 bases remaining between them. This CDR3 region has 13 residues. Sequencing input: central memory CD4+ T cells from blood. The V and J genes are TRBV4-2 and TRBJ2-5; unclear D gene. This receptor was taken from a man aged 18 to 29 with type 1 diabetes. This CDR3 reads CASSQDHGETQYF. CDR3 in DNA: TGTGCCAGCAGCCAAGACCATGGGGAGACCCAGTACTTC.